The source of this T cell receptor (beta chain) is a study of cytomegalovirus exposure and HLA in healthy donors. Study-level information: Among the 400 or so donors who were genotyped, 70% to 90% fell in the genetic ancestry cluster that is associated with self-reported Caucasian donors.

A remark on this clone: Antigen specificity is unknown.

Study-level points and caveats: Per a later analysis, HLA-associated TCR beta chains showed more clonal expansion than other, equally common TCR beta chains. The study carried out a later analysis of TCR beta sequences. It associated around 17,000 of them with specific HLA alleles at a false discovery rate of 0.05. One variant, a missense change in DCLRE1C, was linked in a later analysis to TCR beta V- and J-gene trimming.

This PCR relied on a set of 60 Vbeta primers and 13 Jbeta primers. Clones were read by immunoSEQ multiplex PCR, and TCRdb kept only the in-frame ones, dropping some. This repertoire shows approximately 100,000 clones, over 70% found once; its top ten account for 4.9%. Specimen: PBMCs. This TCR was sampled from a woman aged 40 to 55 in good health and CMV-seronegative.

CDR3 DNA: TGCGCCAGCAGTCCAAAACTAGCGGGGGAATTCAATGAGCAGTTCTTC. As protein: CASSPKLAGEFNEQFF. V and J are TRBV10-1 and TRBJ2-1; 11 nucleotides match TRBD2. CDR1 is WNHNN and CDR2 is SYGVQD in the germline V gene (reference sequence). This CDR3 comprises 16 residues. V dropped 5 bases and J dropped 6; count of bases not matched to a gene: 9.